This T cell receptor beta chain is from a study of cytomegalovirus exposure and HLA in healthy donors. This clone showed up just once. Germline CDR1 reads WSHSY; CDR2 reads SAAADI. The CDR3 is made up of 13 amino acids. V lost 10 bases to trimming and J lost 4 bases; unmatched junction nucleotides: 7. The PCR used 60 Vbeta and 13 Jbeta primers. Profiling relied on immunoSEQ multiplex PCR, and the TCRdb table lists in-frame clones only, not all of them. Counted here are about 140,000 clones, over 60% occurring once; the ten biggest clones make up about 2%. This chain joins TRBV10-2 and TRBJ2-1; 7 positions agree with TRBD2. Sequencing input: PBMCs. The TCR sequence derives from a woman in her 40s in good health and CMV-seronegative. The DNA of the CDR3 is TGCGCCACTGCGGGGGACTTTTACAATGAGCAGTTCTTC. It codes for CATAGDFYNEQFF.